Below, 13 T cell receptor beta chains from the same sample are listed, as sequenced in a study of STAT3 mutations in large granular lymphocyte leukemia (dated by TCRdb to about 2019). Study-wide findings and limitations: At least one immunodominant TCRbeta clonotype was present in every T-LGLL patient, and multiple immunodominant subclonotypes appeared in about half of the T-LGLL patients.

The library was prepared using the immunoSEQ multiplex PCR assay. The table comes from immuneACCESS by way of TCRdb, which keeps in-frame sequences with V and J called. Part of the clones is missing from these tables; in studies checked, under half for an unresolved V gene and the rest for unknown reasons. This sample holds 15,000 or so clones; 70% to 90% were observed only once. The ten biggest clones cover 8.5% to 10% of the sample. These receptors lack a known antigen. The sequenced material came from peripheral blood mononuclear cells. These receptors all come from a man aged 50 or older with T-cell large granular lymphocyte leukemia. Some clones in this sample may be carry-over from other donors' samples. The age is the age at diagnosis.

This clone was detected a few times. The chain uses TRBV5-4 and TRBJ2-5; 9 bases fit TRBD1. This CDR3 contains 14 residues. CDR1 and CDR2 from the germline V gene are SGHNT and YYREEE (reference sequence). V was clipped by 3 bases and J by 3 bases; unmatched bases: 3. Here the CDR3 reads CASSSTGGEETQYF. DNA for the CDR3: TGTGCCAGCAGCTCTACAGGGGGCGAAGAGACCCAGTACTTC.

The chain uses TRBV11-2 and TRBJ2-7, with D uncertain. V shed 1 base and J shed 6 bases, with 4 bases lying between them. Per the germline V gene, CDR1 is SGHAT and CDR2 is FQNNGV. The CDR3 spans 11 residues. CDR3 loop: CASSLAGEQYF. CDR3 coding DNA: TGTGCCAGCAGCTTAGCCGGCGAGCAGTACTTC.

The chain employs TRBV9 and TRBJ2-5, with D uncertain. In germline, CDR1 is SGDLS, CDR2 YYNGEE. V lost 3 bases and J lost 4, with 13 bases in between. CDR3 length equals 14 residues. The chain's CDR3 is CASSALVGGETQYF. CDR3 bases: TGTGCCAGCAGCGCCCTTGTAGGTGGAGAGACCCAGTACTTC.

This chain joins TRBV7-2 and TRBJ1-5; the match to TRBD1 covers 8 bases. V gave up 1 base and J gave up 6 bases; unmatched junction bases: 5. This CDR3 comprises 15 residues. Looked up from germline, CDR1 is SGHTA and CDR2 is FQGNSA. DNA of the CDR3: TGTGCCAGCAGCTTAGGGGGGACAGGTGGTCAGCCCCAGCATTTT. It translates to CASSLGGTGGQPQHF.

In DNA, the CDR3 is TGCAGCGTTGCAGAGGGGCCGACGGAGTTTTTT. Translated: CSVAEGPTEFF. V usage is TRBV29-1 and J usage is TRBJ1-4; TRBD1 is a possible D gene (5 bases). From germline, CDR1 is SQVTM and CDR2 ANQGSEA. V gave up 4 bases and J gave up 16 bases, with 16 bases separating them. This CDR3 contains 11 residues.

This sequence joins TRBV30 and TRBJ1-2; TRBD1 matches at 7 bases. The CDR3 has 16 residues. Germline V gives CDR1 GTSNPN, CDR2 SVGIG (reference sequence). V dropped 2 bases and J dropped 5; count of bases not matched to a gene: 14. CDR3 region: CAWSQTGRAGDYGYTF. CDR3 nucleotide sequence: TGTGCCTGGAGTCAGACAGGGAGGGCAGGGGATTATGGCTACACCTTC.

This clone was counted once. The CDR3 is CASSMASSGNTIYF. The CDR3 DNA follows: TGCGCCAGCTCTATGGCGAGCTCTGGAAACACCATATATTTT. This sequence joins TRBV5-1 and TRBJ1-3; D ambiguous. This CDR3 contains 14 residues. Germline-derived CDR1 and CDR2 are SGHRS and YFSETQ. V lost 7 bases, J lost 0 bases, and 11 bases lay in between.

This clone was recorded a few times. V is TRBV5-4 and J is TRBJ1-6; D remains unclear. CDR1 SGHNT and CDR2 YYREEE come from the germline V gene (reference sequence). CDR3 length: 12 residues. V was shortened by 0 bases and J by 9 bases, with 4 bases between the two germline ends. The CDR3 here is CASSLGSSPLHF. The CDR3 nucleotides are TGTGCCAGCAGCTTGGGGAGTTCACCCCTCCACTTT. Using reference TRBV5-4 and TRBJ1-6 for the parts outside the CDR3, the full variable domain is ETGVTQSPTHLIKTRGQQVTLRCSSQSGHNTVSWYQQALGQGPQFIFQYYREEENGRGNFPPRFSGLQFPNYSSELNVNALELDDSALYLCASSLGSSPLHFGNGTRLTVT.

This chain joins TRBV11-2 and TRBJ2-3; D ambiguous. The CDR3 spans 15 residues. Germline lookup yields CDR1 SGHAT and CDR2 FQNNGV. V was pared by 2 bases and J by 0 bases, with 9 bases between. The CDR3 DNA reads as TGTGCCAGCAGCTTAAAGGGCTTTAGCACAGATACGCAGTATTTT. It codes for CASSLKGFSTDTQYF.

The chain has TRBV19 and TRBJ2-3, with D hard to call. This CDR3 region has 11 residues. Trimming pared 6 bases from V and 8 bases from J, leaving 9 bases between. The V gene's germline CDR1 is LNHDA and CDR2 SQIVND (reference sequence). Here the CDR3 DNA reads TGTGCCAGTAGCCAAGGTCTTACGCAGTATTTT. Translated, it gives CASSQGLTQYF.

This sequence joins TRBV7-8 and TRBJ2-2, with D tentatively TRBD1 (6 bases). The CDR3 is 14 amino acids. V gave up 5 bases and J gave up 3 bases, with 10 bases separating them. CDR1 is SGHVS and CDR2 is FQNEAQ in the germline V gene. The DNA of the CDR3 is TGTGCCAGCAGCGCCCGGACAGACACCGGGGAGCTGTTTTTT. Translating gives CASSARTDTGELFF.

The CDR3 DNA reads as TGTGCCAGCAGGAGCGGAGGACACGATACGCAGTATTTT. Protein product: CASRSGGHDTQYF. This sequence joins TRBV28 and TRBJ2-3; D could derive from TRBD1 or TRBD2 (5 bases each). The germline V gene has CDR1 MDHEN and CDR2 SYDVKM. V was trimmed by 6 bases and J by 6 bases, leaving 13 bases between them. This CDR3 comprises 13 residues. The variable domain in full, with the rest retrieved from reference TRBV28 and TRBJ2-3, is DVKVTQSSRYLVKRTGEKVFLECVQDMDHENMFWYRQDPGLGLRLIYFSYDVKMKEKGDIPEGYSVSREKKERFSLILESASTNQTSMYLCASRSGGHDTQYFGPGTRLTVL.

This clone was observed a single time. The chain couples TRBV18 to TRBJ1-3; TRBD1 might be the D (6 bases). The CDR3 runs to 17 residues. CDR1 and CDR2 (germline): KGHSH, LQKENI. Trimming shortened V by 1 base and J by 4 bases, and 17 bases separated the two germline ends. This chain's CDR3 is CASSPRGAGGLGNTIYF. DNA for the CDR3: TGTGCCAGCTCACCACGGGGGGCCGGAGGTCTCGGAAACACCATATATTTT.